Each of the 24 T cell receptor beta chains below was sequenced from the same sample in a study of blood T cell repertoires in COVID-19. Libraries were prepared by immunoSEQ multiplex PCR; TCRdb keeps only in-frame clonotypes and omits some of them. The table lists approximately 100,000 clones, roughly 82% of them singletons. Input material: peripheral blood. The source is a man between 60 and 70 years old with acute or convalescent COVID-19.

This clone occurred once. This chain links TRBV5-1 with TRBJ2-3; tentatively, D is TRBD2 (5 bases). The CDR3 contains 14 residues. With 4 bases removed from V and 4 bases from J, the gap between germline ends came to 13 bases. Germline lookup yields CDR1 SGHRS and CDR2 YFSETQ. The CDR3 DNA sequence: TGCGCCAGCAGCGGGCTGGGAGTGGCAGATACGCAGTATTTT. Translation: CASSGLGVADTQYF.

The V call is TRBV28, the J call TRBJ2-6; D unclear. This CDR3 has 17 amino acids. Per the germline V gene, CDR1 is MDHEN and CDR2 is SYDVKM. Deletions cut 2 bases from V and 0 bases from J, with 11 bases between. The chain's CDR3 is CASSLSQALSGANVLTF. The CDR3 bases are TGTGCCAGCAGTTTAAGTCAGGCCCTCTCTGGGGCCAACGTCCTGACTTTC.

The chain joins TRBV28 to TRBJ1-2, with 8 bases fitting TRBD1. The CDR3 totals 13 residues. Losses at the gene ends were 6 bases for V and 4 bases for J; bases not matched to a gene: 4. CDR1 is MDHEN and CDR2 is SYDVKM in the germline V gene. CDR3 DNA: TGTGCCAGCAGACCCGGGACAGGCTATGGCTACACCTTC. Translation: CASRPGTGYGYTF.

A few counts support this clone. This chain uses TRBV5-5 with TRBJ2-1, with 12 bases lining up with TRBD1. The germline gives CDR1 SGHKS, CDR2 YYEKEE (reference sequence). The CDR3 loop spans 15 amino acids. With 3 bases clipped from V and 7 bases from J, the junction kept 5 bases outside the gene matches. This chain's CDR3 is CASSWGQGAGNEQFF. CDR3 DNA: TGTGCCAGCAGCTGGGGACAGGGGGCGGGGAATGAGCAGTTCTTC.

This chain links TRBV5-1 with TRBJ1-2; D may be TRBD1 (5 bases). The germline gives CDR1 SGHRS, CDR2 YFSETQ. The CDR3 is 15 residues long. V dropped 2 bases and J dropped 6 bases, with 17 bases sitting between them. The CDR3 spells CASSLQPGREDGYTF. The CDR3 region has the DNA TGCGCCAGCAGCTTACAACCGGGACGGGAGGATGGCTACACCTTC.

This chain links TRBV15 with TRBJ2-7; TRBD1 matches 8 bases. V lost 2 bases to trimming and J lost 0 bases; unmatched junction nucleotides: 3. The CDR3 sequence is 15 residues long. In germline, CDR1 is LNHNV, CDR2 YYDKDF (reference sequence). The CDR3 loop reads CATSRSGTGSYEQYV. In nucleotides, the CDR3 is TGTGCCACCAGCAGATCCGGGACAGGCTCCTACGAGCAGTACGTC.

This clone was found once. This sequence joins TRBV10-3 and TRBJ1-2; 8 positions agree with TRBD1. Trimming took 6 bases from V and 6 from J; bases not matched to a gene: 3. CDR3 length equals 12 residues. Germline CDR1 is ENHRY and CDR2 is SYGVKD. The CDR3 spells CAIRTGEDGYTF. The CDR3 DNA is TGTGCCATCAGGACAGGGGAAGATGGCTACACCTTC.

This sequence joins TRBV7-2 and TRBJ2-3; tentatively, D is TRBD2 (6 bases). With 5 bases removed from V and 1 base from J, the gap between germline ends came to 13 bases. Germline assignment: CDR1 SGHTA and CDR2 FQGNSA. The CDR3 is 15 residues long. The CDR3: CASSRIPGGTDTQYF. The CDR3, as DNA: TGTGCCAGCAGCCGGATCCCGGGGGGCACAGATACGCAGTATTTT. Supplemented by reference TRBV7-2 and TRBJ2-3, the full variable domain reads GAGVSQSPSNKVTEKGKDVELRCDPISGHTALYWYRQSLGQGLEFLIYFQGNSAPDKSGLPSDRFSAERTGGSVSTLTIQRTQQEDSAVYLCASSRIPGGTDTQYFGPGTRLTVL.

The V and J genes are TRBV19 and TRBJ1-5; 7 positions match TRBD1. This CDR3 contains 15 residues. With 3 bases clipped from V and 4 bases from J, the junction kept 6 bases outside the gene matches. Germline V CDR1 and CDR2: LNHDA, SQIVND (reference sequence). The CDR3 DNA is TGTGCCAGTAGTATGGACAGGAGAAATAATCAGCCCCAGCATTTT. Protein product: CASSMDRRNNQPQHF.

The chain employs TRBV18 and TRBJ1-2; a possible D gene is TRBD1 (6 bases). V dropped 6 bases and J dropped 8 bases, with 19 bases sitting between them. The CDR3 is made up of 14 amino acids. Germline CDR1 is KGHSH and CDR2 is LQKENI. In DNA form, the CDR3 reads TGTGCCAGCTCCCGGCAGGGGCCCCGGGACGGCTACACCTTC. Translating it yields CASSRQGPRDGYTF. Supplemented by reference TRBV18 and TRBJ1-2, the full variable domain reads NAGVMQNPRHLVRRRGQEARLRCSPMKGHSHVYWYRQLPEEGLKFMVYLQKENIIDESGMPKERFSAEFPKEGPSILRIQQVVRGDSAAYFCASSRQGPRDGYTFGSGTRLTVV.

The V gene is TRBV6-5, the J gene TRBJ2-3; 7 nucleotides agree with TRBD1. The CDR3 spans 12 residues. CDR1 MNHEY and CDR2 SVGAGI come from the germline V gene. With V trimmed by 9 bases and J by 2 bases, 2 bases remained unmatched. This CDR3 is CASDRDTDTQYF. CDR3 DNA: TGTGCCAGTGACAGGGACACAGATACGCAGTATTTT.

The chain has TRBV30 and TRBJ1-2, with 8 bases aligning to TRBD1. This CDR3 comprises 13 residues. J lost 4 bases, V lost 2 bases, and 3 bases had no gene match. Germline V gene sequence: CDR1 GTSNPN, CDR2 SVGIG (reference sequence). CDR3 nucleotides: TGTGCCTGGAGTCCGGGACAGGCCTATGGCTACACCTTC. Translated: CAWSPGQAYGYTF.

The gene calls are TRBV10-2 and TRBJ1-5, with 8 bases that match TRBD1. V trimming: 6 bases; J trimming: 9 bases; junction bases outside the gene matches: 1. Germline V gives CDR1 WSHSY, CDR2 SAAADI. CDR3 length: 11 amino acids. The CDR3, as DNA: TGCGCCAGCAGAGGACAGGGGCCCCAGCATTTT. As protein: CASRGQGPQHF.

This chain's CDR3 is CASSRGISGNTIYF. Written as DNA, the CDR3 is TGTGCCAGCAGCAGGGGAATCTCTGGAAACACCATATATTTT. V is TRBV2 and J is TRBJ1-3; TRBD1 is a possible D gene (6 bases). The CDR3 has 14 residues. V was cut by 6 bases and J by 0 bases, with 9 bases left in between. The germline gives CDR1 SNHLY, CDR2 FYNNEI.

V gene TRBV7-2 combines with J gene TRBJ1-5; TRBD1 might be the D (6 bases). V was cut by 2 bases and J by 0 bases, with 11 bases left in between. Germline CDR1 SGHTA, CDR2 FQGNSA. This CDR3 has 16 residues. CDR3 nucleotide sequence: TGTGCCAGCAGCTTACAGGGGTATTATAGCAATCAGCCCCAGCATTTT. Residues: CASSLQGYYSNQPQHF. Variable domain in full (rest from reference TRBV7-2 and TRBJ1-5): GAGVSQSPSNKVTEKGKDVELRCDPISGHTALYWYRQSLGQGLEFLIYFQGNSAPDKSGLPSDRFSAERTGGSVSTLTIQRTQQEDSAVYLCASSLQGYYSNQPQHFGDGTRLSIL.

This clone was recorded once. The gene calls are TRBV7-9 and TRBJ1-4, with D tentatively TRBD1 (5 bases). Trimming stripped 0 bases from V and 0 bases from J, with 11 bases between. Germline-derived CDR1 and CDR2 are SEHNR and FQNEAQ (reference sequence). CDR3 length equals 17 residues. The CDR3: CASSLAYGGPTNEKLFF. DNA of the CDR3: TGTGCCAGCAGCTTAGCTTACGGGGGACCAACTAATGAAAAACTGTTTTTT.

The chain uses TRBV11-2 and TRBJ1-2, with a possible D match to TRBD1 (5 bases). The CDR3 contains 15 residues. V was shortened by 0 bases and J by 4 bases, with 12 bases between the two germline ends. The germline V gene has CDR1 SGHAT and CDR2 FQNNGV. CDR3: CASSLDHSGPYGYTF. The CDR3 DNA reads TGTGCCAGCAGCTTAGATCATTCAGGGCCCTATGGCTACACCTTC. Full variable domain (remainder filled in from reference TRBV11-2 and TRBJ1-2): EAGVAQSPRYKIIEKRQSVAFWCNPISGHATLYWYQQILGQGPKLLIQFQNNGVVDDSQLPKDRFSAERLKGVDSTLKIQPAKLEDSAVYLCASSLDHSGPYGYTFGSGTRLTVV.

The rearrangement links TRBV15 to TRBJ2-3, with 8 bases aligning to TRBD2. There are 15 residues in the CDR3. Per germline, CDR1 LNHNV and CDR2 YYDKDF (reference sequence). J lost 5 bases, V lost 2 bases, and 6 bases had no gene match. This CDR3 is CATSRTGGAKDTQYF. The CDR3 bases are TGTGCCACCAGCAGAACCGGGGGGGCGAAAGATACGCAGTATTTT.

The V call is TRBV7-6, the J call TRBJ2-1; 7 bases fit TRBD2. V dropped 3 bases and J dropped 5; count of bases not matched to a gene: 4. This CDR3 is 14 amino acids long. Per germline, CDR1 SGHVS and CDR2 FNYEAQ. This CDR3 reads CASSFWRGNNEQFF. The CDR3 DNA reads as TGTGCCAGCAGCTTCTGGCGGGGGAACAATGAGCAGTTCTTC.

The rearrangement uses TRBV5-4 and TRBJ2-3; tentative D call: TRBD1 (6 bases). There are 14 residues in the CDR3. Trimming removed 3 bases from V and 6 bases from J, with 14 bases in between. The germline V gene encodes CDR1 SGHNT and CDR2 YYREEE (reference sequence). The CDR3 region is CASSYDRRMDTQYF. The CDR3 DNA reads as TGTGCCAGCAGCTATGACAGGAGAATGGATACGCAGTATTTT.

V gene TRBV19 combines with J gene TRBJ1-2; 10 positions agree with TRBD1. The CDR3 consists of 16 residues. Trimming at V came to 3 bases and at J to 0 bases, leaving 4 bases not matched to a gene. CDR1 is LNHDA and CDR2 is SQIVND in the germline V gene (reference sequence). The CDR3 spells CASSIGTGATNYGYTF. In nucleotides, the CDR3 is TGTGCCAGTAGTATTGGGACAGGGGCGACTAACTATGGCTACACCTTC.

V is TRBV7-2 and J is TRBJ2-2; tentative D call: TRBD1 (5 bases). The CDR3 extends over 15 amino acids. Germline CDR1 reads SGHTA; CDR2 reads FQGNSA. Trimming stripped 3 bases from V and 4 bases from J, with 12 bases between. CDR3 region: CASSLGRAGTGELFF. Here the CDR3 DNA reads TGTGCCAGCAGCTTGGGCAGGGCAGGCACCGGGGAGCTGTTTTTT.

This clone appeared a few times. This rearrangement joins TRBV27 to TRBJ2-4; tentatively, D is TRBD2 (6 bases). The CDR3 has 15 residues. V shed 5 bases and J shed 0 bases, with 11 bases lying between them. Germline lookup yields CDR1 MNHEY and CDR2 SMNVEV (reference sequence). The chain's CDR3 is CASSPWGGAKNIQYF. Written as DNA, the CDR3 is TGTGCCAGCAGTCCTTGGGGAGGAGCCAAAAACATTCAGTACTTC.

V usage is TRBV7-2 and J usage is TRBJ1-2; 11 nucleotides agree with TRBD1. V dropped 5 bases and J dropped 4; count of bases not matched to a gene: 6. CDR1 SGHTA and CDR2 FQGNSA come from the germline V gene. The CDR3 sequence is 15 residues long. The CDR3 region has the DNA TGTGCCAGCAGCAACGACGGGACAGGGGGCTATGGCTACACCTTC. It yields the protein CASSNDGTGGYGYTF.